A single sample gave rise to the 21 T cell receptor beta chains below, sequenced in a study of blood T cell repertoires in COVID-19. Profiled with immunoSEQ multiplex PCR; TCRdb holds only in-frame clones, not every one. The table lists 430,000 or so clones, more than 75% of them singletons, with 1.5% to 2% in the top ten. The sequenced material came from PBMCs or T cells enriched from blood (not recorded which). These receptors came from a woman aged 40 to 55 who had recovered from COVID-19.

The chain carries TRBV7-2 and TRBJ1-1; 10 positions match TRBD1. This CDR3 is 14 amino acids long. Germline CDR1 reads SGHTA; CDR2 reads FQGNSA. V gave up 5 bases and J gave up 3 bases; unmatched junction bases: 3. The CDR3 protein is CASSRQGADTEAFF. CDR3 nucleotide sequence: TGTGCCAGCAGCAGACAGGGGGCTGACACTGAAGCTTTCTTT.

The V gene is TRBV7-2, the J gene TRBJ1-5; D uncertain. The germline V and J ends were trimmed by 2 bases and 2 bases, with 7 bases remaining between them. Germline CDR1 SGHTA, CDR2 FQGNSA. CDR3 length equals 14 residues. The DNA of the CDR3 is TGTGCCAGCAGCTTAAACCGGGGCAATCAGCCCCAGCATTTT. This sequence encodes CASSLNRGNQPQHF. Full variable domain (remainder filled in from reference TRBV7-2 and TRBJ1-5): GAGVSQSPSNKVTEKGKDVELRCDPISGHTALYWYRQSLGQGLEFLIYFQGNSAPDKSGLPSDRFSAERTGGSVSTLTIQRTQQEDSAVYLCASSLNRGNQPQHFGDGTRLSIL.

The chain recombines TRBV2 with TRBJ2-7; TRBD1 agrees at 8 bases. The germline V gene has CDR1 SNHLY and CDR2 FYNNEI. The CDR3 has 14 residues. After removal of 3 bases from V and 4 bases from J, the junction contained 5 bases not matched to a gene. The CDR3 sequence is CASSEQGAKYEQYF. The CDR3 coding sequence is TGTGCCAGCAGTGAGCAGGGGGCGAAGTACGAGCAGTACTTC.

The chain recombines TRBV18 with TRBJ2-3; tentative D call: TRBD1 (6 bases). This CDR3 is 14 amino acids long. CDR1 and CDR2 from the germline V gene are KGHSH and LQKENI. V lost 5 bases to trimming and J lost 2 bases, with 11 bases between them. The CDR3 nucleotides are TGTGCCAGCTCAAATAGGGGGTACACAGATACGCAGTATTTT. Amino acids: CASSNRGYTDTQYF. The entire variable domain, with the rest obtained from reference TRBV18 and TRBJ2-3, is as follows: NAGVMQNPRHLVRRRGQEARLRCSPMKGHSHVYWYRQLPEEGLKFMVYLQKENIIDESGMPKERFSAEFPKEGPSILRIQQVVRGDSAAYFCASSNRGYTDTQYFGPGTRLTVL.

This clone was seen only once. This chain connects TRBV12-3 or TRBV12-4 to TRBJ1-1; 8 nucleotides agree with TRBD1. The CDR3 is 13 amino acids. V was clipped by 7 bases and J by 4 bases; unmatched bases: 5. CDR3 in DNA: TGTGCCAGCACTCCACAGGGGGGCACTGAAGCTTTCTTT. Its translation: CASTPQGGTEAFF.

This chain links TRBV5-1 with TRBJ2-7, with TRBD1 as a possible D gene (5 bases). Trimming left V 5 bases short and J 6 bases short, with 12 bases between. Germline V gene sequence: CDR1 SGHRS, CDR2 YFSETQ. The length of the CDR3 is 12 residues. The CDR3: CASRGVVGEQYF. CDR3 nucleotides: TGCGCCAGCAGAGGGGTGGTGGGCGAGCAGTACTTC. Drawing the rest from reference TRBV5-1 and TRBJ2-7, the complete variable domain is KAGVTQTPRYLIKTRGQQVTLSCSPISGHRSVSWYQQTPGQGLQFLFEYFSETQRNKGNFPGRFSGRQFSNSRSEMNVSTLELGDSALYLCASRGVVGEQYFGPGTRLTVT.

Of note for this clone: One end of the junction does not line up with germline, which may come from a read error. The chain combines TRBV7-7 with TRBJ2-1; 13 nucleotides match TRBD2. The CDR3 is made up of 16 amino acids. Germline-derived CDR1 and CDR2 are SSHAT and FNYEAQ (reference sequence). The CDR3 is CASSRRTSGSYNEQFF. The CDR3 DNA follows: TGTGCTAGCAGCCGGAGGACTAGCGGGAGCTACAATGAGCAGTTCTTC.

The chain uses TRBV19 and TRBJ2-3; a possible D gene is TRBD2 (6 bases). V gave up 7 bases and J gave up 0 bases, with 11 bases separating them. The germline CDR1 and CDR2 sequences are LNHDA and SQIVND (reference sequence). The CDR3 length is 14 residues. The DNA of the CDR3 is TGTGCCAGTACTAGGAGCGGGAGCACAGATACGCAGTATTTT. Protein product: CASTRSGSTDTQYF.

The gene calls are TRBV10-2 and TRBJ2-5; D is unclear. CDR1 and CDR2 (germline): WSHSY, SAAADI. This CDR3 comprises 12 residues. V was clipped by 10 bases and J by 0 bases, with 9 bases between them. CDR3 region: CATAPNQETQYF. The CDR3 DNA reads as TGCGCCACCGCCCCTAACCAAGAGACCCAGTACTTC.

The chain recombines TRBV5-1 with TRBJ2-4; D is unresolved. V was shortened by 4 bases and J by 0 bases, with 14 bases between the two germline ends. Germline V gene data show CDR1 as SGHRS and CDR2 as YFSETQ. This CDR3 is 16 amino acids long. This chain's CDR3 is CASSPEYVGAKNIQYF. The CDR3 coding sequence is TGCGCCAGCAGCCCGGAGTATGTTGGAGCCAAAAACATTCAGTACTTC.

This clone was detected only once. This chain joins TRBV18 and TRBJ2-7; no firm D call. Germline-derived CDR1 and CDR2 are KGHSH and LQKENI. The CDR3 spans 11 residues. Trimming removed 1 base at V and 5 bases at J, with 3 bases between. The CDR3 DNA follows: TGTGCCAGCTCACCACGTAACGAGCAGTACTTC. This translates into CASSPRNEQYF.

The chain joins TRBV27 to TRBJ1-2; a weak D match, TRBD1 (6 bases). This CDR3 region has 14 residues. V was pared by 6 bases and J by 0 bases, with 11 bases between. Germline CDR1 reads MNHEY; CDR2 reads SMNVEV (reference sequence). The CDR3, as DNA: TGTGCCAGCAGCAGTAGGACAGCTAACTATGGCTACACCTTC. Amino acid sequence: CASSSRTANYGYTF.

The genes are TRBV7-2 and TRBJ1-1; D might be TRBD1 (5 bases). Trimming stripped 4 bases from V and 6 bases from J, with 15 bases between. The CDR3 consists of 14 residues. Germline CDR1 reads SGHTA; CDR2 reads FQGNSA. CDR3 nucleotides: TGTGCCAGCAGCTCCCCCCAGGGTAGGGCTGAAGCTTTCTTT. It codes for CASSSPQGRAEAFF.

A single count supports this clone. V and J are TRBV28 and TRBJ2-1; D ambiguous. Trimming removed 2 bases from V and 0 bases from J, with 5 bases in between. Germline-derived CDR1 and CDR2 are MDHEN and SYDVKM. CDR3 length: 14 amino acids. The CDR3 bases are TGTGCCAGCAGTTTAATCGGCTCCTACAATGAGCAGTTCTTC. This codes for CASSLIGSYNEQFF.

This clone was seen only once. The chain joins TRBV4-3 to TRBJ2-7, with D possibly being TRBD2 (6 bases). CDR3 length: 13 residues. Germline CDR1 and CDR2: LGHNA and YSLEER. Trimming removed 1 base at V and 4 bases at J, with 8 bases between. CDR3 protein: CASSQGGLYEQYF. The DNA of the CDR3 is TGCGCCAGCAGCCAAGGGGGACTTTACGAGCAGTACTTC.

The chain joins TRBV28 to TRBJ2-7, with D possibly being TRBD2 (7 bases). The CDR3 runs to 18 residues. CDR1 is MDHEN, CDR2 SYDVKM, per germline. V was clipped by 3 bases and J by 4 bases, with 25 bases between them. CDR3 coding DNA: TGTGCCAGCAGTTTGTTAATGGGAGGGGGAAGCTTTGATTACGAGCAGTACTTC. This translates into CASSLLMGGGSFDYEQYF. Full variable domain (outside the CDR3, taken from reference TRBV28 and TRBJ2-7): DVKVTQSSRYLVKRTGEKVFLECVQDMDHENMFWYRQDPGLGLRLIYFSYDVKMKEKGDIPEGYSVSREKKERFSLILESASTNQTSMYLCASSLLMGGGSFDYEQYFGPGTRLTVT.

V and J are TRBV9 and TRBJ2-1, with TRBD2 as a possible D gene (6 bases). The CDR3 is made up of 14 amino acids. Between the trimmed V and J ends, which lost 6 bases and 0 bases, there was a span of 10 bases. Germline V gene lookup returns CDR1 SGDLS and CDR2 YYNGEE. The CDR3 protein is CASNGGSSYNEQFF. DNA for the CDR3: TGTGCCAGCAATGGGGGGAGCTCCTACAATGAGCAGTTCTTC.

The chain recombines TRBV18 with TRBJ2-1; TRBD2 agrees at 8 bases. Unmatched junction bases numbered 15, after V lost 4 bases and J lost 4 bases. The CDR3 is 18 amino acids. The V gene's germline CDR1 is KGHSH and CDR2 LQKENI. CDR3 in DNA: TGTGCCAGCTCACGAGTCCTCGCGGTCCTAGCGGGTTACAATGAGCAGTTCTTC. Translation gives CASSRVLAVLAGYNEQFF.

V is TRBV4-1 and J is TRBJ2-7, with TRBD1 identical over 7 bases. The CDR3 spans 14 residues. After removal of 2 bases from V and 2 bases from J, the junction contained 3 bases not matched to a gene. Germline assignment: CDR1 MGHRA and CDR2 YSYEKL. CDR3 amino acids: CASSQRTGPYEQYF. In DNA, the CDR3 is TGCGCCAGCAGCCAAAGGACAGGTCCCTACGAGCAGTACTTC.

This clone was observed a few times. The rearrangement joins TRBV27 to TRBJ2-2; the D gene is possibly TRBD2 (5 bases). Trimming left V 5 bases short and J 2 bases short, with 12 bases between. The CDR3 is 15 amino acids. Germline values: CDR1 MNHEY, CDR2 SMNVEV (reference sequence). The CDR3 nucleotides are TGTGCCAGCAGTATCCTAGCTAGTAACACCGGGGAGCTGTTTTTT. This encodes CASSILASNTGELFF.

The chain uses TRBV6-1 and TRBJ1-2; a weak D match, TRBD1 (5 bases). This CDR3 comprises 13 residues. Germline V gene sequence: CDR1 MNHNS, CDR2 SASEGT. V was clipped by 2 bases and J by 4 bases, with 8 bases between them. Written as DNA, the CDR3 is TGTGCCAGCAGTGAACAGGGTCCCTATGGCTACACCTTC. It yields the protein CASSEQGPYGYTF.